This is a list of T cell receptor beta chains from one sample in a study of blood T cells in healthy people across ages. MiXCR was run by TCRdb on the 5' RACE reads, yielding one entry per CDR3 protein. The sample includes hundreds of thousands of distinct CDR3 sequences, about 30% seen only once; the top ten take approximately 15%. Sequences were obtained from blood. The receptor set was obtained from a woman over 75 in good health. Both conserved end residues are part of each CDR3. D genes are given only for firm matches. Clone size is given for some rows only: seen once, a few or many times, or a class if the clone is expanded.

v_call: TRBV20-1
d_call: NA
clone_size: NA
j_call: TRBJ1-5
cdr3_nt: TGCAGTGCTAGAGTATCGGGCAATCAGCCCCAGCATTTT
cdr3_aa: CSARVSGNQPQHF

v_call: TRBV5-1
d_call: NA
clone_size: once
j_call: TRBJ1-1
cdr3_nt: TGCGCCAGCAGCTTGAGAGGCAGGAGGAACAGCCCCTTGAACACTGAAGCTTTCTTT
cdr3_aa: CASSLRGRRNSPLNTEAFF

v_call: TRBV21-1
d_call: NA
clone_size: few
j_call: TRBJ1-5
cdr3_nt: TGTGCCAGCAGCACCGGGACAGAGTTTAGCAATCAGCCCCAGCATTTT
cdr3_aa: CASSTGTEFSNQPQHF

v_call: TRBV6-6
d_call: TRBD2
clone_size: many
j_call: TRBJ2-3
cdr3_nt: TGTGCCAGCAGTTCGAGTAGCGGGGGGGCGTCAGATACGCAGTATTTT
cdr3_aa: CASSSSSGGASDTQYF

v_call: TRBV6-6
d_call: TRBD2
clone_size: once
j_call: TRBJ2-3
cdr3_nt: TGTGCCAGCAGCAACCCTAGCGGGGGGACAGATACGCAGTATTTT
cdr3_aa: CASSNPSGGTDTQYF

v_call: TRBV5-5
d_call: NA
clone_size: NA
j_call: TRBJ1-1
cdr3_nt: TGTGCCAGCAGCCCTGCGGGGGTAACTGAAGCTTTCTTT
cdr3_aa: CASSPAGVTEAFF

v_call: TRBV7-2
d_call: NA
clone_size: many
j_call: TRBJ2-5
cdr3_nt: TGTGCCAGCAGCTTAGAGGGGCGGGTCCAAGAGACCCAGTACTTC
cdr3_aa: CASSLEGRVQETQYF

v_call: TRBV6-1
d_call: NA
clone_size: many
j_call: TRBJ1-2
cdr3_nt: TGTGCCAGCAGTGCTGCGGCAACTAACTATGGCTACACCTTC
cdr3_aa: CASSAAATNYGYTF

v_call: TRBV29-1
d_call: NA
clone_size: NA
j_call: TRBJ1-1
cdr3_nt: TGCAGCGTCGAGGACAGAGTGAACACTGAAGCTTTCTTT
cdr3_aa: CSVEDRVNTEAFF

v_call: TRBV20-1
d_call: NA
clone_size: many
j_call: TRBJ2-1
cdr3_nt: TGCAGTGCTAGGTTTCCTAATGAGCAGTTCTTC
cdr3_aa: CSARFPNEQFF

v_call: TRBV10-3
d_call: TRBD2
clone_size: NA
j_call: TRBJ2-6
cdr3_nt: TGTGCCATCAGTGAGTGGGAGGGAAACTCTGGGGCCAACGTCCTGACTTTC
cdr3_aa: CAISEWEGNSGANVLTF

v_call: TRBV5-1
d_call: NA
clone_size: many
j_call: TRBJ1-1
cdr3_nt: TGCGCCAGCAGCTTCCTGTCTGGGGGGAGCTTGAACACTGAAGCTTTCTTT
cdr3_aa: CASSFLSGGSLNTEAFF

v_call: TRBV5-1
d_call: TRBD1
clone_size: many
j_call: TRBJ1-1
cdr3_nt: TGCGCCAGCAGCTTGGAGAAGGGGGCGAGGGAAGCTTTCTTT
cdr3_aa: CASSLEKGAREAFF

v_call: TRBV30
d_call: TRBD2
clone_size: many
j_call: TRBJ2-1
cdr3_nt: TGTGCCTGGAGTCCACTAGCGCTTTTATCCTACAATGAGCAGTTCTTC
cdr3_aa: CAWSPLALLSYNEQFF